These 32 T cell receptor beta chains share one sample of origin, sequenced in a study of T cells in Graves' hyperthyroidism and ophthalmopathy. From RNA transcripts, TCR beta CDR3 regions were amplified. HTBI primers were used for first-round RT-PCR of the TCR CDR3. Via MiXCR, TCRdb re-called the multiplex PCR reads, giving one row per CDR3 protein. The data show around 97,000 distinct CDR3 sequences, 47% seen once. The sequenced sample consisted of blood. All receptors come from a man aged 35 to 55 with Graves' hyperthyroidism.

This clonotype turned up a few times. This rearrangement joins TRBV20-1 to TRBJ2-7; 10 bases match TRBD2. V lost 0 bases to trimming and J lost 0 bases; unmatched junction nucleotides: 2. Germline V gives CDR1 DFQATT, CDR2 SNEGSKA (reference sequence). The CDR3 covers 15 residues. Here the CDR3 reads CSARDSGRNSYEQYF. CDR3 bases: TGCAGTGCTAGAGATAGCGGGAGGAACTCCTACGAGCAGTACTTC.

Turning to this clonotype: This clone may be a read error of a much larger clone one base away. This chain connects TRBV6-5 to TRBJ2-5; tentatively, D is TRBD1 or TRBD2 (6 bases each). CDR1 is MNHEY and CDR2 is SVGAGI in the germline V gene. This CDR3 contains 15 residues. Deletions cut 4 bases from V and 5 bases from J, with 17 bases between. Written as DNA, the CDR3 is TGTGCCAGCAGTTTGTCGACAGGAGGGCGGGAGACCCAGTACTTC. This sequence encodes CASSLSTGGRETQYF.

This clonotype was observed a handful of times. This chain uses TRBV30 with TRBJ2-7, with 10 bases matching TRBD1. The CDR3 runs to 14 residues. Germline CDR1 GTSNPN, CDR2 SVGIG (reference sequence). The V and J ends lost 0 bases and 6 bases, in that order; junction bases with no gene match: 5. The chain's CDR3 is CAWSVGTGEAEQYF. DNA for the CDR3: TGTGCCTGGAGTGTAGGGACAGGGGAGGCCGAGCAGTACTTC. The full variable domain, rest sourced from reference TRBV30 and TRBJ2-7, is SQTIHQWPATLVQPVGSPLSLECTVEGTSNPNLYWYRQAAGRGLQLLFYSVGIGQISSEVPQNLSASRPQDRQFILSSKKLLLSDSGFYLCAWSVGTGEAEQYFGPGTRLTVT.

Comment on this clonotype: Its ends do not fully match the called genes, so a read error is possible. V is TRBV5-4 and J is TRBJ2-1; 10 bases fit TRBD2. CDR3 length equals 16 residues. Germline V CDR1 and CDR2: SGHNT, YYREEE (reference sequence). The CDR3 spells CASSSWTSGDPNEQCF. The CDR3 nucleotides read TGTGCCAGCAGCTCCTGGACTAGCGGAGATCCTAATGAGCAGTGCTTC. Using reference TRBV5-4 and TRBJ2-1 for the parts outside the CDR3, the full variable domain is ETGVTQSPTHLIKTRGQQVTLRCSSQSGHNTVSWYQQALGQGPQFIFQYYREEENGRGNFPPRFSGLQFPNYSSELNVNALELDDSALYLCASSSWTSGDPNEQCFGPGTRLTVL.

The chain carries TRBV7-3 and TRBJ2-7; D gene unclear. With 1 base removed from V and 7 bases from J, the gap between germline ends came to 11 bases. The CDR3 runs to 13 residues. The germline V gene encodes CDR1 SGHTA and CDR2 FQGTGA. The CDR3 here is CASSLRETGEQYF. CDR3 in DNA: TGTGCCAGCAGCTTAAGAGAAACCGGGGAGCAGTACTTC.

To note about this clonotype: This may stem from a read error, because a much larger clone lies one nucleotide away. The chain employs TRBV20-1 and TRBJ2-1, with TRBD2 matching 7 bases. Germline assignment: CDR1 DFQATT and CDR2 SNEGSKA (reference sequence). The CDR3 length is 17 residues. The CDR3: CSARGVSGWNSYDEQFF. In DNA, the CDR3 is TGCAGTGCTAGGGGGGTTAGCGGGTGGAACTCCTACGATGAGCAGTTCTTC.

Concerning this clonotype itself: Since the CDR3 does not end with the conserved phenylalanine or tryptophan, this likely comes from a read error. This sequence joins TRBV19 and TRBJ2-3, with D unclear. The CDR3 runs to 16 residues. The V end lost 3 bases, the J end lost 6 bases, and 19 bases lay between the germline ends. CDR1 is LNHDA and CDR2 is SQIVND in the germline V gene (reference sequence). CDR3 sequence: CASSIGQVANADTQYL. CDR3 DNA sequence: TGTGCCAGTAGTATCGGGCAGGTCGCGAACGCTGATACGCAGTATCTT.

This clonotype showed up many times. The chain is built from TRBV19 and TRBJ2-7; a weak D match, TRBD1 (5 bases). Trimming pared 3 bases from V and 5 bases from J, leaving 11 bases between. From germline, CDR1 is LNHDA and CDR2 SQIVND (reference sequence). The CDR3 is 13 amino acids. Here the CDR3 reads CASSILDSHEQYF. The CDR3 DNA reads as TGTGCCAGTAGTATCCTTGACAGCCACGAGCAGTACTTC.

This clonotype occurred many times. The CDR3 bases are TGTGCCAGCAGCGTAGTAGAGAGGGTCACTGAAGCTTTCTTT. Residues: CASSVVERVTEAFF. V usage is TRBV9 and J usage is TRBJ1-1; D gene ambiguous. The CDR3 runs 14 residues. The germline gives CDR1 SGDLS, CDR2 YYNGEE. Between the trimmed V and J ends, which lost 0 bases and 4 bases, there was a span of 10 bases.

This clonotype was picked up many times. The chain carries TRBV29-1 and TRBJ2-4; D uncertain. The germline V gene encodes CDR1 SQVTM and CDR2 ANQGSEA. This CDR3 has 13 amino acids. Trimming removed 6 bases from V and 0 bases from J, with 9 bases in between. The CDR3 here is CSVIDGAKNIQYF. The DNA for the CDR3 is TGCAGCGTGATAGATGGAGCCAAAAACATTCAGTACTTC. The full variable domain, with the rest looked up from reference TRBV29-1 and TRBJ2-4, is SAVISQKPSRDICQRGTSLTIQCQVDSQVTMMFWYRQQPGQSLTLIATANQGSEATYESGFVIDKFPISRPNLTFSTLTVSNMSPEDSSIYLCSVIDGAKNIQYFGAGTRLSVL.

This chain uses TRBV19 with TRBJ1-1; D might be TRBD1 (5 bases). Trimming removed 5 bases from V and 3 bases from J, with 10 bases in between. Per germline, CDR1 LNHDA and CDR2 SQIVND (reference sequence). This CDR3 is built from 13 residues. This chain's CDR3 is CASSAQGDTEAFF. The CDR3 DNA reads TGTGCCAGTAGTGCCCAGGGTGACACTGAAGCTTTCTTT.

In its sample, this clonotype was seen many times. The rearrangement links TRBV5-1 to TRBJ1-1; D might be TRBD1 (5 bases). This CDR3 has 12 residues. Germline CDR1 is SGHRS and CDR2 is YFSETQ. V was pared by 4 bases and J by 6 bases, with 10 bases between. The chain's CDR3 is CASSKDSAEAFF. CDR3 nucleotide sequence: TGCGCCAGCAGCAAAGACAGTGCTGAAGCTTTCTTT.

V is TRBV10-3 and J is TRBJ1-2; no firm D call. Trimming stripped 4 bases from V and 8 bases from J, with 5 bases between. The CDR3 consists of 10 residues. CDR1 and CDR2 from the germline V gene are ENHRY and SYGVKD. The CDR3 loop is CAISGEGYTF. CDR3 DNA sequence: TGTGCCATCAGTGGGGAGGGCTACACCTTC.

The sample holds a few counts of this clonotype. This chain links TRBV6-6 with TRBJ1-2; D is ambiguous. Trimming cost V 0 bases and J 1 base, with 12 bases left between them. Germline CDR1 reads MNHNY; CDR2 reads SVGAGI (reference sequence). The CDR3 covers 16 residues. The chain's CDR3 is CASSYSNIALNYGYTF. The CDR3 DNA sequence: TGTGCCAGCAGTTACTCGAATATTGCCCTTAACTATGGCTACACCTTC.

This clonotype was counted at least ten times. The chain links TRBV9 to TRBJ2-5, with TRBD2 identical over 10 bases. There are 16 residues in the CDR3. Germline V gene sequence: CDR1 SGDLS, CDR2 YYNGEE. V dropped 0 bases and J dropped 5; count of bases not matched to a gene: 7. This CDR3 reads CASSVATSAGGETQYF. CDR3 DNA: TGTGCCAGCAGCGTAGCTACTTCAGCGGGAGGGGAGACCCAGTACTTC.

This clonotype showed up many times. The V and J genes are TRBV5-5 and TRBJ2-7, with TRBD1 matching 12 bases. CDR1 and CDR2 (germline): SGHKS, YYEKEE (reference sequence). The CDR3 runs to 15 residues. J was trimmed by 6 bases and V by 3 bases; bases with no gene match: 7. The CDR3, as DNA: TGTGCCAGCAGCTCCCGCTGGGACAGGGGGCCCGAGCAGTACTTC. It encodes CASSSRWDRGPEQYF. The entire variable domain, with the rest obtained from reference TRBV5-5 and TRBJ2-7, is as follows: DAGVTQSPTHLIKTRGQQVTLRCSPISGHKSVSWYQQVLGQGPQFIFQYYEKEERGRGNFPDRFSARQFPNYSSELNVNALLLGDSALYLCASSSRWDRGPEQYFGPGTRLTVT.

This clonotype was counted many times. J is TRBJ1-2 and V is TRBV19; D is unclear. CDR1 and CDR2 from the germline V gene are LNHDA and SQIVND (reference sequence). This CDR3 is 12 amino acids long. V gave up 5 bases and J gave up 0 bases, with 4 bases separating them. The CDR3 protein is CASSGANYGYTF. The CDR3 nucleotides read TGTGCCAGTAGTGGAGCTAACTATGGCTACACCTTC.

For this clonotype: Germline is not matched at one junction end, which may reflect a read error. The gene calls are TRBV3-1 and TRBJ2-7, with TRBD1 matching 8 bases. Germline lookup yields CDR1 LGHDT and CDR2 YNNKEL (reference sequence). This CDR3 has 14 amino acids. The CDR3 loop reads CANSPRDRNYEQYF. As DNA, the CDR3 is TGTGCCAACAGCCCGAGGGACAGGAACTACGAGCAGTACTTC.

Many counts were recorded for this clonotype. The CDR3 loop is CATSRMGVAAQYF. The CDR3 nucleotides read TGTGCCACCAGCAGGATGGGGGTGGCAGCGCAGTACTTC. This chain joins TRBV15 and TRBJ2-4; tentatively, D is TRBD1 or TRBD2 (5 bases each). CDR1 is LNHNV, CDR2 YYDKDF, per germline (reference sequence). V lost 3 bases, J lost 13 bases, and 16 bases lay in between. This CDR3 is 13 amino acids long.

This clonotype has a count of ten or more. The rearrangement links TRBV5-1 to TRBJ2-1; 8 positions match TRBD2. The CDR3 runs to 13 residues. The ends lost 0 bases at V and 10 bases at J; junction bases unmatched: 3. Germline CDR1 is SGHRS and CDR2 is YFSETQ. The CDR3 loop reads CASSLEIAGEQFF. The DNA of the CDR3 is TGCGCCAGCAGCTTGGAAATAGCGGGAGAGCAGTTCTTC.

CDR3 DNA sequence: TGTGCCATCAGTGAGCCGGGACAGGGTAGGGAGACCCAGTACTTC. Translated: CAISEPGQGRETQYF. The chain has TRBV10-3 and TRBJ2-5; 9 bases fit TRBD1. The CDR3 consists of 15 residues. CDR1 is ENHRY and CDR2 is SYGVKD in the germline V gene. The ends lost 2 bases at V and 5 bases at J; junction bases unmatched: 6.

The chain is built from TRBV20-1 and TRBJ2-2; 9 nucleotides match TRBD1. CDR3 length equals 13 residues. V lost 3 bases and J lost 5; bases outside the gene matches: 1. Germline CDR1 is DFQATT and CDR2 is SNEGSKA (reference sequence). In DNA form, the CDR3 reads TGCAGTGCTAGGGGGACAGGGACCGGGGAGCTGTTTTTT. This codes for CSARGTGTGELFF.

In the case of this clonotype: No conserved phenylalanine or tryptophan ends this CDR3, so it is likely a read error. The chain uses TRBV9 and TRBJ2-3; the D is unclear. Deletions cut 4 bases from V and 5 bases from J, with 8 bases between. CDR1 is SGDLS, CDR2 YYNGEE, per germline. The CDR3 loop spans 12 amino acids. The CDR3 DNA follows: TGTGCCAGCAGCCCCGTCGGAGATACGCAGTATCTT. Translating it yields CASSPVGDTQYL.

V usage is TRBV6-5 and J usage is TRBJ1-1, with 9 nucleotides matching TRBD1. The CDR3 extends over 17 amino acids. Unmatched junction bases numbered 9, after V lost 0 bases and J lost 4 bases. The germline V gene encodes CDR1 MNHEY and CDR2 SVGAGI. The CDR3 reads CASSYSGQGFAGTEAFF. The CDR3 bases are TGTGCCAGCAGTTACTCGGGACAGGGATTTGCGGGCACTGAAGCTTTCTTT.

DNA for the CDR3: TGTGCCAGTAGAGTTGGGGTCTATAGCAATCAGCCCCAGTACTTC. Translating it yields CASRVGVYSNQPQYF. The chain employs TRBV19 and TRBJ2-5; D unresolved. The length of the CDR3 is 15 residues. CDR1 is LNHDA and CDR2 is SQIVND in the germline V gene (reference sequence). The V gene lost 6 bases and the J gene lost 9 bases, with 23 bases spanning the gap.

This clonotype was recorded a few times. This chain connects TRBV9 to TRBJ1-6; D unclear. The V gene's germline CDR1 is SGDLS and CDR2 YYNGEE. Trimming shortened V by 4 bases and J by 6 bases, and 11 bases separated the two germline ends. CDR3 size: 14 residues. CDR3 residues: CASSQGGPNSPLHF. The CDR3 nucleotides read TGTGCCAGCAGCCAAGGAGGGCCTAATTCACCCCTCCACTTT.

The chain's CDR3 is CASSLNSAYNSPLHF. The CDR3 coding sequence is TGTGCCAGCAGTTTAAACTCGGCCTATAATTCACCCCTCCACTTT. The chain has TRBV28 and TRBJ1-6; D ambiguous. The CDR3 has 15 residues. V was cut by 2 bases and J by 2 bases, with 7 bases left in between. Germline V gene data show CDR1 as MDHEN and CDR2 as SYDVKM.

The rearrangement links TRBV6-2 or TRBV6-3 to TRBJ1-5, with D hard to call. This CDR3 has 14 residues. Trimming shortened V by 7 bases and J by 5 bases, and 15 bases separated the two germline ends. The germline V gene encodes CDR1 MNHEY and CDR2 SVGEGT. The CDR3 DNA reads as TGTGCCAGCATCGCGAGGAATTCCTATCAGCCCCAGCATTTT. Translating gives CASIARNSYQPQHF.

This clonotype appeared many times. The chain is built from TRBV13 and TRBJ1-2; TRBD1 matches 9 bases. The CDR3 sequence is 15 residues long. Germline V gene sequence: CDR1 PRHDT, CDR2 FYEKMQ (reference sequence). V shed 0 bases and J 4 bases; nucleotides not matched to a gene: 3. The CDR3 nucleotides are TGTGCCAGCAGCTTAGGCGACAGGGGGAGCTATGGCTACACCTTC. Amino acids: CASSLGDRGSYGYTF.

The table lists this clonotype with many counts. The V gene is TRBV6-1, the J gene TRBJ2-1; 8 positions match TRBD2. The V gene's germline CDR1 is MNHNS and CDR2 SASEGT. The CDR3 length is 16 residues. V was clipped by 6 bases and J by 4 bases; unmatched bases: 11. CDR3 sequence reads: CASRPGVTSGYNEQFF. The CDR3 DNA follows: TGTGCCAGCAGACCCGGTGTCACTAGCGGATACAATGAGCAGTTCTTC.

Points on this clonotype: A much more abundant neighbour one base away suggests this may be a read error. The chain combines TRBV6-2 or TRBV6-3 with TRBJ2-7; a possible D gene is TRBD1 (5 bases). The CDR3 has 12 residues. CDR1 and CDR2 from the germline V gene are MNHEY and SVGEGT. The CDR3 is CASSLLQGERYF. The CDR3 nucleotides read TGTGCCAGCAGTTTATTGCAGGGCGAGCGGTACTTC.

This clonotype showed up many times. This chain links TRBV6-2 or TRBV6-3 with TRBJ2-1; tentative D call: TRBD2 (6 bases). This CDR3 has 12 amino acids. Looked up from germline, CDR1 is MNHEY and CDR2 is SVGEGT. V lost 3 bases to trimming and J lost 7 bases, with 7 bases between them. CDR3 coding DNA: TGTGCCAGCAGTTATCGGGAGAATGAGCAGTTCTTC. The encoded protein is CASSYRENEQFF.